This T cell receptor beta chain was recovered during a study of beta chain features in type 1 diabetes. Overall study context: In age, gender and cell yields, patients were similar to healthy donors. Findings of the study overall: Insertions were fewer and deletions more numerous at VDJ junctions in type 1 diabetes patients. Sequencing of cDNA might inflate the share of cells that strongly express TCR. Any HLA-type effect on TCRB rearrangement remained unresolved here.

Concerning this clone itself: Its cognate antigen is unknown.

Germline V gene data show CDR1 as SEHNR and CDR2 as FQNEAQ (reference sequence). The junction had 3 bases not matched to a gene; V was cut back by 6 bases and J by 5 bases. CDR3 size: 14 residues. Expressed TCRB transcripts were sequenced because the entire RNA isolate underwent reverse transcription. Profiling relied on immunoSEQ multiplex PCR, and the TCRdb table lists in-frame clones only, not all of them. The sample comprises approximately 38,000 clones, roughly 50% of which are singletons, and under 0.9% rests with the top ten. Material: central memory CD4+ T cells from blood. The chain is built from TRBV7-9 and TRBJ1-6; 8 nucleotides align to TRBD1. The clonotype was recovered from a woman between 18 and 30 years old in good health. This CDR3 is CASRADRDNSPLHF. The CDR3 nucleotides read TGTGCCAGCAGGGCGGACAGGGATAATTCACCCCTCCACTTT. Together with reference TRBV7-9 and TRBJ1-6, the CDR3 gives the full variable domain: DTGVSQNPRHKITKRGQNVTFRCDPISEHNRLYWYRQTLGQGPEFLTYFQNEAQLEKSRLLSDRFSAERPKGSFSTLEIQRTEQGDSAMYLCASRADRDNSPLHFGNGTRLTVT.